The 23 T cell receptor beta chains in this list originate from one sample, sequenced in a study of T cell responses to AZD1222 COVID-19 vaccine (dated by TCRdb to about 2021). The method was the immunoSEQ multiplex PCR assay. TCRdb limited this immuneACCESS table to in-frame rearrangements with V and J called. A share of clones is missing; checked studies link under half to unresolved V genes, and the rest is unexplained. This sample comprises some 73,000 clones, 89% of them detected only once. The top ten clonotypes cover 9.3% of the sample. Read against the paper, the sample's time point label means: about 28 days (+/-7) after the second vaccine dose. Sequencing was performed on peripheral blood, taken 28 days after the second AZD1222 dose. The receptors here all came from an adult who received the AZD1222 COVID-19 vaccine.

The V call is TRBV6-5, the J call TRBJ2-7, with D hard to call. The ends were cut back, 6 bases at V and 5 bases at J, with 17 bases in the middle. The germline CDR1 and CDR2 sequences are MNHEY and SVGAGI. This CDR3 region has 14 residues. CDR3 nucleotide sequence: TGTGCCAGCAGCCATCTAAAGGGTTCCCACGAGCAGTACGTC. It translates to CASSHLKGSHEQYV.

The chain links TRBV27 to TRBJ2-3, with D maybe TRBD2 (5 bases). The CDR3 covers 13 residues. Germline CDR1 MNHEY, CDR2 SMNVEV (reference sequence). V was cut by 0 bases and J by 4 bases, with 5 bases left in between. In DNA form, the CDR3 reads TGTGCCAGCAGTTTATCGAGGGCAGATACGCAGTATTTT. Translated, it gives CASSLSRADTQYF.

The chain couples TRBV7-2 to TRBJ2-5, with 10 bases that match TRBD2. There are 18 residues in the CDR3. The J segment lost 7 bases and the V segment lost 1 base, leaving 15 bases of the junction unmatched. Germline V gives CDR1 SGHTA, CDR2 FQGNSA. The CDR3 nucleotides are TGTGCCAGCAGCTTAGATCCCGGCCTAGCGGGAGAGAGGGGGACCCAGTACTTC. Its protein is CASSLDPGLAGERGTQYF. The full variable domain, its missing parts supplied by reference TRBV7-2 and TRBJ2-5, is GAGVSQSPSNKVTEKGKDVELRCDPISGHTALYWYRQSLGQGLEFLIYFQGNSAPDKSGLPSDRFSAERTGGSVSTLTIQRTQQEDSAVYLCASSLDPGLAGERGTQYFGPGTRLLVL.

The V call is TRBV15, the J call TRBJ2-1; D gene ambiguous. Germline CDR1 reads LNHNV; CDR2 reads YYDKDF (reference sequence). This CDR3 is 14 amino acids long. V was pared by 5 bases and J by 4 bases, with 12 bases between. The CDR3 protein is CATSFPTVYNEQFF. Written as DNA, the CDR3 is TGTGCCACCAGCTTCCCGACGGTATACAATGAGCAGTTCTTC.

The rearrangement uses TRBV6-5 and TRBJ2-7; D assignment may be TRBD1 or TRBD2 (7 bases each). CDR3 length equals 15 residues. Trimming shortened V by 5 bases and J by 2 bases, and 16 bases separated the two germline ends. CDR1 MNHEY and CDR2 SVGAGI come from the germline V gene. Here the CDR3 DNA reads TGTGCCAGCAGTCCCGGGGGGCAGGGGGCCTACGAGCAGTACTTC. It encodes CASSPGGQGAYEQYF.

The CDR3 coding sequence is TGTGCCAGTAGTATGGGACGGATCAATCAGCCCCAGCATTTT. Residues: CASSMGRINQPQHF. The chain recombines TRBV19 with TRBJ1-5; tentative D call: TRBD1 (5 bases). The germline CDR1 and CDR2 sequences are LNHDA and SQIVND (reference sequence). With 3 bases removed from V and 3 bases from J, the gap between germline ends came to 9 bases. CDR3 length: 14 residues. The whole variable domain, remainder taken from reference TRBV19 and TRBJ1-5, is DGGITQSPKYLFRKEGQNVTLSCEQNLNHDAMYWYRQDPGQGLRLIYYSQIVNDFQKGDIAEGYSVSREKKESFPLTVTSAQKNPTAFYLCASSMGRINQPQHFGDGTRLSIL.

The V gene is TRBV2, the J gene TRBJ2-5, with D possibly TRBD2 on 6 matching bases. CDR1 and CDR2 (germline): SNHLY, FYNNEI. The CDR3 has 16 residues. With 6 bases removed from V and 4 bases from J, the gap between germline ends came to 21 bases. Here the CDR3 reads CASSVTGLAYLETQYF. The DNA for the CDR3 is TGTGCCAGCAGCGTAACGGGACTTGCGTACCTAGAGACCCAGTACTTC.

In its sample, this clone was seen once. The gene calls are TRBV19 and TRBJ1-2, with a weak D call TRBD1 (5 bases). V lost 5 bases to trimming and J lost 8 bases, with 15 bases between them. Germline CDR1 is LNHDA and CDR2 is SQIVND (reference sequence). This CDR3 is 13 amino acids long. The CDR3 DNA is TGTGCCAGTAGTTTGACAGTCCTCTGGGGCTACACCTTC. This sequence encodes CASSLTVLWGYTF.

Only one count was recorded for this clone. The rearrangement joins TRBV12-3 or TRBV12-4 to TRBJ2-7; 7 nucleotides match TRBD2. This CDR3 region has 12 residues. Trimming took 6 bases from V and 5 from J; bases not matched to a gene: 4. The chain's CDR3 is CASSRGRNEQYV. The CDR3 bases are TGTGCCAGCAGCCGCGGGAGAAACGAGCAGTACGTC.

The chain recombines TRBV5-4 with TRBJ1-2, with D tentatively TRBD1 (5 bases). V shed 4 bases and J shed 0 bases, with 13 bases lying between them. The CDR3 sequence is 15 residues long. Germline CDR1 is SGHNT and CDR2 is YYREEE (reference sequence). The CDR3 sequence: CASSPGLLANYGYTF. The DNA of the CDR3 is TGTGCCAGCAGCCCGGGACTCCTGGCTAACTATGGCTACACCTTC.

CDR3 sequence (DNA): TGTGCCAGCAGTCGGGCCGGCTTAGAGCAGTACTTC. Translated, it gives CASSRAGLEQYF. The V gene is TRBV6-5, the J gene TRBJ2-7; no clear D gene. The CDR3 sequence is 12 residues long. Germline loops: CDR1 MNHEY, CDR2 SVGAGI. V gave up 5 bases and J gave up 7 bases, with 12 bases separating them.

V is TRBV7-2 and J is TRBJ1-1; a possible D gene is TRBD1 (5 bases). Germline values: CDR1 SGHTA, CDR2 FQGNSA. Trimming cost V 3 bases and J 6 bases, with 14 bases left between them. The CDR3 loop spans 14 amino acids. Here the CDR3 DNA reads TGTGCCAGCAGCTTCCGGGAAATGGGGCCTGAAGCTTTCTTT. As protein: CASSFREMGPEAFF.

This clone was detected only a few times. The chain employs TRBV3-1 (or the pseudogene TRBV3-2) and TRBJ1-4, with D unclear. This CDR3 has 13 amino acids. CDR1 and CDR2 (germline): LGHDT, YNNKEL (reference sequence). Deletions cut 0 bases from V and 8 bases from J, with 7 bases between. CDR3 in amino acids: CASSQDGVEKLFF. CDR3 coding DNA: TGTGCCAGCAGCCAAGATGGGGTGGAAAAACTGTTTTTT.

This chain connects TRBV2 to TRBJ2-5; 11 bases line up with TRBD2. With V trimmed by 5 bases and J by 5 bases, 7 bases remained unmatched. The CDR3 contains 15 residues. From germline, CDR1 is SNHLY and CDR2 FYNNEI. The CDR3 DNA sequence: TGTGCCAGCAGTTTTTTAGCGGGGGGGCCGGAGACCCAGTACTTC. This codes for CASSFLAGGPETQYF. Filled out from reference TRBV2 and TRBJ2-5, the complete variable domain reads EPEVTQTPSHQVTQMGQEVILRCVPISNHLYFYWYRQILGQKVEFLVSFYNNEISEKSEIFDDQFSVERPDGSNFTLKIRSTKLEDSAMYFCASSFLAGGPETQYFGPGTRLLVL.

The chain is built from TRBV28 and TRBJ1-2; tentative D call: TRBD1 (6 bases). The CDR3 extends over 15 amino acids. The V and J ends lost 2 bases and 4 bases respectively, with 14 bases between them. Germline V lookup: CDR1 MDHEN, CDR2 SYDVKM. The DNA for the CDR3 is TGTGCCAGCAGTTTAGGGGGGGCCGGCCTCTATGGCTACACCTTC. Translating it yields CASSLGGAGLYGYTF.

The CDR3 DNA is TGTGCCAGTAGTCTCGGACTAGCGGGAGCTATAGAGACCCAGTACTTC. Protein product: CASSLGLAGAIETQYF. The chain joins TRBV19 to TRBJ2-5, with 13 bases matching TRBD2. V lost 5 bases to trimming and J lost 4 bases; unmatched junction nucleotides: 7. Germline lookup yields CDR1 LNHDA and CDR2 SQIVND (reference sequence). CDR3 size: 16 residues.

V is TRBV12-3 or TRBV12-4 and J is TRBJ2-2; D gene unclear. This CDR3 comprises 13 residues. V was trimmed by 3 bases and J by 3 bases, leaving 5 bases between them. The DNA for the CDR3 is TGTGCCAGCAGTTTTCTAGACACCGGGGAGCTGTTTTTT. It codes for CASSFLDTGELFF.

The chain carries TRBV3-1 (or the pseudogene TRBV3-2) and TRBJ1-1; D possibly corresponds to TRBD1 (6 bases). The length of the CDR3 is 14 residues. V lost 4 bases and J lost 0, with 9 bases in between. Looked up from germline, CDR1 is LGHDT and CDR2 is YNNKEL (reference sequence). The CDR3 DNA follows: TGTGCCAGCAGCCGGGGGGCCATGAACACTGAAGCTTTCTTT. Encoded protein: CASSRGAMNTEAFF.

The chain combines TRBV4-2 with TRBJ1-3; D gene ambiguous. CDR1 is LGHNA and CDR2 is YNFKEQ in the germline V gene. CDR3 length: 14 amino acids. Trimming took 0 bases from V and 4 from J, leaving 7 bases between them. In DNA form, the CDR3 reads TGTGCCAGCAGCCAAGATTGGCTCGGAAACACCATATATTTT. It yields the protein CASSQDWLGNTIYF.

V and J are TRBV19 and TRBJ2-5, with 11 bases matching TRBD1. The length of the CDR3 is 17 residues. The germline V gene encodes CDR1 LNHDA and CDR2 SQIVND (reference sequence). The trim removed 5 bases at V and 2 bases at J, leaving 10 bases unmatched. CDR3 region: CASSLPGTGGGQETQYF. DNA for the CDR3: TGTGCCAGTAGTCTACCCGGGACAGGGGGTGGTCAAGAGACCCAGTACTTC.

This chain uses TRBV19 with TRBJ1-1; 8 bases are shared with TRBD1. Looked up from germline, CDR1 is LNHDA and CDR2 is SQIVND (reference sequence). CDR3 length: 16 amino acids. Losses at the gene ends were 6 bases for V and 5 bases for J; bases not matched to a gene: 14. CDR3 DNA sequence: TGTGCCAGTAGGGCCGGACAGGGAGCGTTTGGGACTGAAGCTTTCTTT. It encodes CASRAGQGAFGTEAFF. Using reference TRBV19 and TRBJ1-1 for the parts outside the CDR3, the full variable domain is DGGITQSPKYLFRKEGQNVTLSCEQNLNHDAMYWYRQDPGQGLRLIYYSQIVNDFQKGDIAEGYSVSREKKESFPLTVTSAQKNPTAFYLCASRAGQGAFGTEAFFGQGTRLTVV.

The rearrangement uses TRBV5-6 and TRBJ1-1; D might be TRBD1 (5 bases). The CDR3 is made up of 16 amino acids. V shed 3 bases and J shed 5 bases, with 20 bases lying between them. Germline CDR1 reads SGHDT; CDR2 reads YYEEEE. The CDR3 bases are TGTGCCAGCAGCTCGACGCGGGACTCAAGGGGAACTGAAGCTTTCTTT. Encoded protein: CASSSTRDSRGTEAFF.

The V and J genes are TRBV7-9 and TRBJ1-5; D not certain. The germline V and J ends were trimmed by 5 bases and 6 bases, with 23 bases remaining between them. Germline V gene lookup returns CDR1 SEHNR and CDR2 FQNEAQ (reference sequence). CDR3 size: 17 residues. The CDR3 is CASSPFPKDSPRQPQHF. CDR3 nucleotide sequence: TGTGCCAGCAGCCCCTTTCCAAAGGACTCCCCACGTCAGCCCCAGCATTTT.